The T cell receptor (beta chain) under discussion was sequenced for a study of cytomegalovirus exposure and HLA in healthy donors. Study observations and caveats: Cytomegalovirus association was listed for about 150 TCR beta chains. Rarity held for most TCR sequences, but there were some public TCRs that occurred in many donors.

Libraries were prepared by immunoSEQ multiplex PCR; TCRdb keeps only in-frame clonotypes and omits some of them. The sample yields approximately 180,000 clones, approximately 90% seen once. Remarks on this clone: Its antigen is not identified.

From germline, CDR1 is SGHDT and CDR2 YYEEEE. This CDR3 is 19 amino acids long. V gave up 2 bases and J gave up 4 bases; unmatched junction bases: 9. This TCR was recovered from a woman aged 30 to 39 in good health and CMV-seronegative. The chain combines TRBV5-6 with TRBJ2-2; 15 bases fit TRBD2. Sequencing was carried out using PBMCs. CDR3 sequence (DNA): TGTGCCAGCAGCTTATACGGACTAGCGGGGGGGGCTGTCACCGGGGAGCTGTTTTTT. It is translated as CASSLYGLAGGAVTGELFF. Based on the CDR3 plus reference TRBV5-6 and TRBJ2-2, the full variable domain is DAGVTQSPTHLIKTRGQQVTLRCSPKSGHDTVSWYQQALGQGPQFIFQYYEEEERQRGNFPDRFSGHQFPNYSSELNVNALLLGDSALYLCASSLYGLAGGAVTGELFFGEGSRLTVL.